Listed here are 13 T cell receptor beta chains from one sample, sequenced in a study of T cells in Graves' hyperthyroidism and ophthalmopathy. Amplified TCR beta CDR3 regions derived from RNA transcripts. The HTBI primer set drove a first-round RT-PCR of the TCR CDR3. TCRdb analysed the multiplex PCR reads with MiXCR anew, one entry per CDR3 protein. The table lists nearly 750,000 distinct CDR3 sequences, under 45% of them singletons, with about a third in the top ten. The sample taken for sequencing was blood. The receptors were gathered from a woman in her 40s with Graves' hyperthyroidism.

This chain uses TRBV20-1 with TRBJ2-5; 13 bases match TRBD2. Trimming removed 5 bases from V and 11 bases from J; junction bases left unmatched: 17. Per germline, CDR1 DFQATT and CDR2 SNEGSKA (reference sequence). The CDR3 has 16 residues. The CDR3 coding sequence is TGCAGTGCTCCAAGGACTAGCGGGGGTGTGGCAGATACGCAGTACTTC. Its protein product is CSAPRTSGGVADTQYF.

This clonotype occurred a few times. J is TRBJ1-1 and V is TRBV19; the D gene is possibly TRBD1 (6 bases). This CDR3 spans 16 amino acids. Deletions cut 0 bases from V and 1 base from J, with 12 bases between. Germline-derived CDR1 and CDR2 are LNHDA and SQIVND (reference sequence). This chain's CDR3 is CASSIDQGRANTEAFF. The CDR3 nucleotides read TGTGCCAGTAGTATAGATCAGGGGAGAGCGAACACTGAAGCTTTCTTT.

This clonotype has at least ten counts. The gene calls are TRBV7-8 and TRBJ1-1; possible D gene TRBD1, 5 bases. Looked up from germline, CDR1 is SGHVS and CDR2 is FQNEAQ. Trimming took 0 bases from V and 7 from J, leaving 15 bases between them. The CDR3 extends over 15 amino acids. CDR3 nucleotides: TGTGCCAGCAGCTTAGCGAAATTTTGGGGGAATGAAGCTTTCTTT. Protein sequence: CASSLAKFWGNEAFF.

V gene TRBV10-3 combines with J gene TRBJ2-5; D is perhaps TRBD2 (5 bases). The germline V and J ends were trimmed by 8 bases and 3 bases, with 19 bases remaining between them. The CDR3 spans 15 residues. The germline V gene has CDR1 ENHRY and CDR2 SYGVKD. This CDR3 reads CAIGGGSEVEETQYF. CDR3 in DNA: TGTGCCATCGGTGGTGGTAGCGAAGTCGAAGAGACCCAGTACTTC.

The V call is TRBV12-3 or TRBV12-4, the J call TRBJ2-7; 11 nucleotides match TRBD2. The CDR3 covers 11 residues. Trimming cost V 5 bases and J 12 bases; bases outside gene matches: 3. In DNA form, the CDR3 reads TGTGCCAGCAGTGGACTAGCGGGCATGTACTTC. This gives the protein CASSGLAGMYF.

Of note for this clonotype: A read error may be the cause here, since a much bigger clone is one base away. The gene calls are TRBV7-2 and TRBJ2-7; no reliable D call. CDR1 is SGHTA and CDR2 is FQGNSA in the germline V gene. The CDR3 has 15 amino acids. The DNA for the CDR3 is TGTGCCAGCAGCTTAGGGCCTATCAGCTCCTACGAGCAGTGCTTC. This codes for CASSLGPISSYEQCF.

V gene TRBV7-9 combines with J gene TRBJ2-7; TRBD2 matches 7 bases. The V gene end was trimmed by 5 bases and the J gene end by 7 bases; junction bases not matched to a gene: 17. The V gene's germline CDR1 is SEHNR and CDR2 FQNEAQ (reference sequence). This CDR3 contains 16 residues. The DNA for the CDR3 is TGTGCCAGCAGCGCAAACGTCGCGATCATGCGGGGGGAGCAGTACTTC. Its translation is CASSANVAIMRGEQYF.

The rearrangement uses TRBV15 and TRBJ2-7; the D call may be TRBD1 or TRBD2 (5 bases each). The CDR3 has 15 amino acids. Germline V gene data show CDR1 as LNHNV and CDR2 as YYDKDF (reference sequence). Trimming removed 5 bases from V and 6 bases from J, with 20 bases in between. CDR3 residues: CATSGGLQPSAEQYF. The CDR3 DNA sequence: TGTGCCACCAGCGGGGGATTGCAGCCATCCGCCGAGCAGTACTTC.

This clonotype was detected ten times or more. The rearrangement joins TRBV2 to TRBJ1-2; no firm D call. V gave up 5 bases and J gave up 2 bases, with 18 bases separating them. The V gene's germline CDR1 is SNHLY and CDR2 FYNNEI. The CDR3 loop spans 16 amino acids. CDR3 sequence (DNA): TGTGCCAGCAGTTACGATCTGACGGGAACGAACTATGGCTACACCTTC. It translates to CASSYDLTGTNYGYTF.

This clonotype came up a few times. J is TRBJ2-7 and V is TRBV15; 7 bases are a match to TRBD2. The CDR3 is 14 amino acids. The germline V gene has CDR1 LNHNV and CDR2 YYDKDF (reference sequence). The J segment lost 2 bases and the V segment lost 1 base, leaving 2 bases of the junction unmatched. CDR3 loop: CATSRGGRAYEQYF. The CDR3 coding sequence is TGTGCCACCAGCAGAGGAGGGAGGGCCTACGAGCAGTACTTC.

The chain links TRBV7-2 to TRBJ2-7, with 12 positions matching TRBD1. The V and J ends lost 5 bases and 7 bases, in that order; junction bases with no gene match: 12. The CDR3 totals 16 residues. The germline V gene has CDR1 SGHTA and CDR2 FQGNSA. The CDR3 coding sequence is TGTGCCAGCAGCCACGCCGGGACAGGGGGCGCGGAAGAGCAGTACTTC. This translates into CASSHAGTGGAEEQYF.

This clonotype has a count of ten or more. The chain employs TRBV20-1 and TRBJ2-7; 7 bases are a match to TRBD1. Germline CDR1 reads DFQATT; CDR2 reads SNEGSKA (reference sequence). CDR3 length equals 13 residues. V lost 2 bases to trimming and J lost 10 bases; unmatched junction nucleotides: 11. The CDR3 coding sequence is TGCAGTGCTAGAATACAGGGGAATGGGGTACAGTACTTC. It translates to CSARIQGNGVQYF.

The chain is built from TRBV5-1 and TRBJ2-2; a possible D gene is TRBD1 (7 bases). Germline CDR1 SGHRS, CDR2 YFSETQ. The CDR3 consists of 15 residues. V gave up 0 bases and J gave up 3 bases, with 9 bases separating them. CDR3 in amino acids: CASSLVRGDTGELFF. CDR3 bases: TGCGCCAGCAGCTTGGTCAGGGGGGACACCGGGGAGCTGTTTTTT.